A single sample gave rise to the 20 T cell receptor beta chains below, sequenced in a study of T cell repertoires in cytomegalovirus infection. TCRdb analysed the reads with MiXCR anew, one entry per CDR3 protein. Of hundreds of thousands of distinct CDR3 sequences listed, over 25% were seen once; the top ten hold over 10%. Antigen specificity for these receptors is unknown. The sequenced sample was cultured CD8+ T cells from PBMCs, obtained from culture after CMV antigen stimulation. These receptors all stem from a human donor in good health (CMV status not recorded). Some clones in this sample may be carry-over from other donors' samples.

With regard to this clonotype: At one end the junction does not follow the germline gene, possibly because of a read error. CDR3: CVSSLGDPREGYTF. CDR3 DNA sequence: TGTGTCAGCAGCTTAGGGGACCCTCGTGAAGGCTACACCTTC. The J gene is TRBJ1-2, the V gene TRBV7-9; tentatively, D is TRBD1 (5 bases). This CDR3 is 14 amino acids long. Germline lookup yields CDR1 SEHNR and CDR2 FQNEAQ (reference sequence).

There are a few counts of this clonotype. An end of the junction differs from the germline gene, which may be a read error. The V call is TRBV2, the J call TRBJ2-1; TRBD1 matches 7 bases. The germline gives CDR1 SNHLY, CDR2 FYNNEI. The CDR3 covers 16 residues. CDR3 in DNA: TGTGCCAGCGCGACTGGACAGGCAAAGTCCTATAATGAGCAGTTCTTC. Translating it yields CASATGQAKSYNEQFF. Drawing the rest from reference TRBV2 and TRBJ2-1, the complete variable domain is EPEVTQTPSHQVTQMGQEVILRCVPISNHLYFYWYRQILGQKVEFLVSFYNNEISEKSEIFDDQFSVERPDGSNFTLKIRSTKLEDSAMYFCASATGQAKSYNEQFFGPGTRLTVL.

This clonotype appeared many times. The chain has TRBV7-2 and TRBJ2-1; a weak D match, TRBD2 (5 bases). V was shortened by 2 bases and J by 2 bases, with 25 bases between the two germline ends. Germline V CDR1 and CDR2: SGHTA, FQGNSA. The CDR3 consists of 20 residues. This CDR3 reads CASSLTPEAERRMTYNEQFF. For the CDR3, the DNA is TGTGCCAGCAGCTTAACTCCGGAAGCGGAGCGCCGGATGACCTACAATGAGCAGTTCTTC.

CDR3 in amino acids: CASSLSATNTEAFF. Written as DNA, the CDR3 is TGTGCCAGCAGTTTATCGGCCACAAACACTGAAGCTTTCTTT. The chain joins TRBV28 to TRBJ1-1; D unclear. The length of the CDR3 is 14 residues. The ends were cut back, 1 base at V and 2 bases at J, with 8 bases in the middle. Germline values: CDR1 MDHEN, CDR2 SYDVKM.

This clonotype was counted a few times. This chain uses TRBV9 with TRBJ2-3, with D unclear. Germline lookup yields CDR1 SGDLS and CDR2 YYNGEE. V lost 3 bases and J lost 8, with 19 bases in between. The CDR3 is 15 residues long. In DNA form, the CDR3 reads TGTGCCAGCAGCGGAGGTCAAGGTCCCAGAGGTACGCAGTATTTT. The encoded protein is CASSGGQGPRGTQYF.

This clonotype occurred a few times. The chain couples TRBV7-9 to TRBJ1-1, with D perhaps matching TRBD1 (6 bases). V lost 3 bases, J lost 3 bases, and 11 bases lay in between. The CDR3 covers 14 residues. CDR1 SEHNR and CDR2 FQNEAQ come from the germline V gene (reference sequence). In DNA, the CDR3 is TGTGCCAGCAGCTTTTGGGGGGCCGACACTGAAGCTTTCTTT. Its translation: CASSFWGADTEAFF.

This chain links TRBV6-8 with TRBJ2-1; 8 nucleotides agree with TRBD2. This CDR3 contains 16 residues. Trimming took 0 bases from V and 7 from J; bases not matched to a gene: 8. In germline, CDR1 is MNHGY, CDR2 SAAAGT. The CDR3 coding sequence is TGTGCCAGCAGTTACTCACGCGGGGGGATCACGAATGAGCAGTTCTTC. Its translation: CASSYSRGGITNEQFF.

The rearrangement joins TRBV24-1 to TRBJ1-1, with a possible D match to TRBD1 (6 bases). V dropped 0 bases and J dropped 7 bases, with 8 bases sitting between them. This CDR3 spans 13 amino acids. The germline V gene has CDR1 KGHDR and CDR2 SFDVKD. In DNA, the CDR3 is TGTGCCACCAGTGATTTGGAGACAGGTGAAGCTTTCTTT. Translating gives CATSDLETGEAFF.

The chain employs TRBV6-1 and TRBJ2-1; the D gene is possibly TRBD2 (5 bases). The CDR3 spans 14 residues. With 3 bases removed from V and 2 bases from J, the gap between germline ends came to 8 bases. The germline gives CDR1 MNHNS, CDR2 SASEGT. CDR3 loop: CASSESGPYNEQFF. CDR3 DNA: TGTGCCAGCAGTGAGAGCGGCCCCTACAATGAGCAGTTCTTC.

This sequence joins TRBV7-2 and TRBJ2-3; 8 positions match TRBD2. Germline lookup yields CDR1 SGHTA and CDR2 FQGNSA. The V gene end was trimmed by 7 bases and the J gene end by 6 bases; junction bases not matched to a gene: 15. There are 16 residues in the CDR3. The CDR3: CASTFRGGGDRDTQYF. The DNA for the CDR3 is TGTGCCAGCACCTTCCGGGGGGGGGGGGACCGGGATACGCAGTATTTT.

The rearrangement uses TRBV6-5 and TRBJ2-1; D may be TRBD2 (5 bases). Germline V CDR1 and CDR2: MNHEY, SVGAGI. The CDR3 spans 15 residues. V gave up 5 bases and J gave up 7 bases, with 18 bases separating them. The CDR3 DNA reads TGTGCCAGCAGTGAAGCTCCGGGGTGGAGGAATGAGCAGTTCTTC. It yields the protein CASSEAPGWRNEQFF.

On this clonotype itself: This may arise from a read error, as a much more abundant clone is one base away. J is TRBJ2-1 and V is TRBV7-4, with D possibly TRBD1 on 6 matching bases. The germline V gene has CDR1 SGHVT and CDR2 SQSDAQ. There are 15 residues in the CDR3. The CDR3 sequence: CAISFTGYVSGEQFF. Written as DNA, the CDR3 is TGTGCCATCAGCTTCACAGGGTACGTCTCAGGAGAGCAGTTCTTC.

This clonotype was observed a single time. The chain recombines TRBV9 with TRBJ2-4; 11 bases map to TRBD1. V was clipped by 2 bases and J by 7 bases; unmatched bases: 2. CDR3 length equals 14 residues. CDR1 and CDR2 from the germline V gene are SGDLS and YYNGEE. This CDR3 reads CASSVGQGANIQYF. The CDR3 DNA reads as TGTGCCAGCAGCGTCGGACAGGGGGCGAACATTCAGTACTTC. Filled out from reference TRBV9 and TRBJ2-4, the complete variable domain reads DSGVTQTPKHLITATGQRVTLRCSPRSGDLSVYWYQQSLDQGLQFLIQYYNGEERAKGNILERFSAQQFPDLHSELNLSSLELGDSALYFCASSVGQGANIQYFGAGTRLSVL.

This clonotype was recorded a few times. The chain joins TRBV20-1 to TRBJ1-5; TRBD1 matches 7 bases. V was clipped by 5 bases and J by 7 bases; unmatched bases: 14. Per germline, CDR1 DFQATT and CDR2 SNEGSKA (reference sequence). The CDR3 loop spans 15 amino acids. CDR3 sequence (DNA): TGCAGTGCTTCTATCGCCGGACAGGTTCGGCAGCCCCAGCATTTT. Translated: CSASIAGQVRQPQHF.

This clonotype was seen a few times. The chain links TRBV12-3 or TRBV12-4 to TRBJ1-1; tentative D call: TRBD1 (6 bases). The V and J ends lost 4 bases and 6 bases respectively, with 21 bases between them. The CDR3 consists of 16 residues. CDR3 nucleotides: TGTGCCAGCAGTTCCCGAGACTTTGGGGGCGCGGCTGAAGCTTTCTTT. Translating gives CASSSRDFGGAAEAFF.

This chain uses TRBV27 with TRBJ2-7; D unresolved. Between the trimmed V and J ends, which lost 6 bases and 7 bases, there was a span of 16 bases. CDR1 is MNHEY and CDR2 is SMNVEV in the germline V gene (reference sequence). The CDR3 has 13 residues. In DNA, the CDR3 is TGTGCCAGCAGCCCTGGGTCCGGGCGGGAGCAGTACGTC. This gives the protein CASSPGSGREQYV.

The CDR3 sequence is CASSLYLAGGQETQYF. CDR3 DNA sequence: TGTGCCAGCAGTTTATACCTAGCGGGGGGGCAGGAGACCCAGTACTTC. The chain recombines TRBV28 with TRBJ2-5; 12 bases agree with TRBD2. V lost 1 base, J lost 5 bases, and 5 bases stayed unmatched. CDR3 length equals 16 residues. The V gene's germline CDR1 is MDHEN and CDR2 SYDVKM.

This clonotype has ten or more counts. The chain carries TRBV7-8 and TRBJ2-1; D is ambiguous. The V gene lost 5 bases and the J gene lost 1 base, with 18 bases spanning the gap. Germline CDR1 and CDR2: SGHVS and FQNEAQ. This CDR3 is built from 17 residues. The DNA of the CDR3 is TGTGCCAGCAGCCAAGCCGCAGTGCTGACTTCCTACAATGAGCAGTTCTTC. It encodes CASSQAAVLTSYNEQFF.

This clonotype was recorded many times. The chain joins TRBV12-5 to TRBJ1-6, with 7 bases matching TRBD1. The junction had 17 bases not matched to a gene; V was cut back by 0 bases and J by 0 bases. The length of the CDR3 is 22 residues. CDR1 LGHNT and CDR2 FRNRAP come from the germline V gene. CDR3 sequence: CASGLVYLDRAYPFSYNSPLHF. The CDR3 DNA reads as TGTGCTAGTGGTTTGGTATATCTCGACAGGGCTTACCCCTTCTCCTATAATTCACCCCTCCACTTT.

The chain joins TRBV10-2 to TRBJ1-1; the D is unclear. Germline V gene lookup returns CDR1 WSHSY and CDR2 SAAADI. The V gene lost 4 bases and the J gene lost 3 bases, with 9 bases spanning the gap. The CDR3 is made up of 13 amino acids. This chain's CDR3 is CASSVRVHTEAFF. The CDR3 DNA sequence: TGCGCCAGCAGTGTAAGGGTCCACACTGAAGCTTTCTTT.